This TCR beta chain came from a study of OX40 agonist ivuxolimab in advanced cancers. About the study: Ivuxolimab is an agonistic anti-OX40 (CD134) antibody, and patients were treated with it. The eligibility criteria allowed prior anti-PD-1, anti-PD-L1 or anti-CTLA-4 therapy, and 30% to 45% had some.

A history of autoimmune disease or systemic immunosuppression excluded patients. Sequencing was performed with immunoSEQ multiplex PCR; in TCRdb, only in-frame clones are kept and a portion is missing. The sample includes roughly 70,000 clones, roughly four fifths of them seen just once. The sequencing here drew on CD4+ or CD8+ T cells sorted from blood, taken in a trial of the OX40 agonist ivuxolimab. The sequence was collected from an adult with an advanced solid tumor such as melanoma, head and neck, liver or kidney cancer.

In DNA form, the CDR3 reads TGTGCCAGCATCCAGGACAGGGATCACTATGGCTACACCTTC. Protein product: CASIQDRDHYGYTF. The chain joins TRBV2 to TRBJ1-2, with 8 bases that match TRBD1. V shed 7 bases, J shed 3 bases, and the junction held 7 bases outside the gene matches. The germline CDR1 and CDR2 sequences are SNHLY and FYNNEI. The length of the CDR3 is 14 residues.